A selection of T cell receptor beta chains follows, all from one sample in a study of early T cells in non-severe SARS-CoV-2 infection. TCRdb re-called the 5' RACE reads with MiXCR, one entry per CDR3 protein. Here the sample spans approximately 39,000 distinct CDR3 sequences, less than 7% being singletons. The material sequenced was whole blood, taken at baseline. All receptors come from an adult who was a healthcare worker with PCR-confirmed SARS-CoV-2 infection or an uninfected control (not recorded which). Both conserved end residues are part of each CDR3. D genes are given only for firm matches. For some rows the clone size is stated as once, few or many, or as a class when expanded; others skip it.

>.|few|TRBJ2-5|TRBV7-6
CASSRKEETQYF
TGTGCCAGCAGCCGAAAAGAAGAGACCCAGTACTTC
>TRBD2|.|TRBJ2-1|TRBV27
CASSPGTSGYNEQFF
TGTGCCAGCAGTCCCGGGACTAGCGGCTACAATGAGCAGTTCTTC
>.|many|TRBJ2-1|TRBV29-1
CSVDPGAGYNEQFF
TGCAGCGTTGATCCGGGGGCAGGATACAATGAGCAGTTCTTC
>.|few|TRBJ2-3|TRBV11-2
CASSPQRRERLADTQYF
TGTGCCAGCAGCCCTCAGCGTCGGGAGAGGTTGGCAGATACGCAGTATTTT
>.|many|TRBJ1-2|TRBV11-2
CASSLARDNSNYGYTF
TGTGCCAGCAGCTTAGCCCGGGACAATTCTAACTATGGCTACACCTTC
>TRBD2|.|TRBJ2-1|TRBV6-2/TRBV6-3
CASSQGLAGLRSYNEQFF
TGTGCCAGCAGTCAGGGACTAGCGGGACTCAGGTCCTACAATGAGCAGTTCTTC
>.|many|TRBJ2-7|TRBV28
CASSSDGYEQYF
TGTGCCAGCAGCTCCGACGGCTACGAGCAGTACTTC
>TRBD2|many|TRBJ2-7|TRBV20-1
CSARALGRDSYEQYF
TGCAGTGCTAGGGCCCTCGGGAGGGACTCCTACGAGCAGTACTTC
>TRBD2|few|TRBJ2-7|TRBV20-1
CSAQKVAGAYEQYF
TGCAGTGCCCAGAAGGTAGCGGGAGCTTACGAGCAGTACTTC
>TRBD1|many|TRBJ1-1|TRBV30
CAWTTGGLWNTEAFF
TGTGCCTGGACCACAGGGGGTTTGTGGAACACTGAAGCTTTCTTT
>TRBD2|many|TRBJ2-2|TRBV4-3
CASSLAGAGELFF
TGCGCCAGCAGCCTCGCGGGAGCTGGGGAGCTGTTTTTT
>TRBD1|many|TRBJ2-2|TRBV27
CASSGWTGGKDTGELFF
TGTGCCAGCAGTGGCTGGACAGGGGGCAAGGACACCGGGGAGCTGTTTTTT
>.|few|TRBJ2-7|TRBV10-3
CAISESREQYF
TGTGCCATCAGCGAGTCGCGGGAGCAGTACTTC
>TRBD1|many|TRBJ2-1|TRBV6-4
CASSLGQGRFNEQFF
TGTGCCAGCAGCTTGGGACAGGGCAGATTCAATGAGCAGTTCTTC
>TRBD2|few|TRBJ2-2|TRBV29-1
CSVETSGYAGELFF
TGCAGCGTTGAGACTAGCGGGTACGCCGGGGAGCTGTTTTTT
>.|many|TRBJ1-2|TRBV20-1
CSARDLRSTYGYTF
TGCAGTGCTAGAGACCTAAGGTCAACCTATGGCTACACCTTC
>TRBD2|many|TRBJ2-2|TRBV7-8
CASSLVFGGSWELFF
TGTGCCAGCAGCTTAGTGTTTGGCGGGAGCTGGGAGCTGTTTTTT
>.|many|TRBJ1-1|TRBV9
CASTPGAVQNTEAFF
TGTGCCAGCACTCCGGGGGCCGTCCAGAACACTGAAGCTTTCTTT
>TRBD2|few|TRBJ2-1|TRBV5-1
CASSLGAGGPHDEQFF
TGCGCCAGCAGCTTGGGAGCGGGAGGGCCCCACGATGAGCAGTTCTTC
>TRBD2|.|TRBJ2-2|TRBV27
CASLELAGTGELFF
TGTGCCAGCCTCGAACTAGCGGGCACCGGGGAGCTGTTTTTT
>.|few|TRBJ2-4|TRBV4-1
CASSLVWQEGDIQYF
TGCGCCAGCAGCCTCGTGTGGCAGGAGGGGGACATTCAGTACTTC
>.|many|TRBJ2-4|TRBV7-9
CASSYGNIQYF
TGTGCCAGCAGCTATGGGAACATTCAGTACTTC
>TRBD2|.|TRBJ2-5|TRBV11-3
CASSSNLAGETQYF
TGTGCCAGCAGCTCGAATTTAGCGGGGGAGACCCAGTACTTC
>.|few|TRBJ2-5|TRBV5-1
CASTNPGTETQYF
TGCGCCAGCACGAACCCTGGGACCGAGACCCAGTACTTC
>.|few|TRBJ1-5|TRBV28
CASTLSGNNQPQHF
TGTGCCAGCACCTTATCCGGCAACAATCAGCCCCAGCATTTT
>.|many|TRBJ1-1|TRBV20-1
CSARPGVVTEAFF
TGCAGTGCTAGACCAGGGGTTGTCACTGAAGCTTTCTTT
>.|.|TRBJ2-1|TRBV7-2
CASSLIASLSYNEQFF
TGTGCCAGCAGCTTAATCGCTAGCTTATCCTACAATGAGCAGTTCTTC
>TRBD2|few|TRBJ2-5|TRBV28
CASSLVGRGIQETQYF
TGTGCCAGCAGTTTAGTCGGGAGGGGCATACAAGAGACCCAGTACTTC
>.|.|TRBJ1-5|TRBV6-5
CASSSLEGVRPQHF
TGTGCCAGCAGTTCCCTGGAGGGGGTGAGGCCCCAGCATTTT
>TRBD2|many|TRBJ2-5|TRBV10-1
CASSESTGGSGVGTQYF
TGCGCCAGCAGTGAGTCGACTGGAGGAAGCGGGGTGGGGACCCAGTACTTC
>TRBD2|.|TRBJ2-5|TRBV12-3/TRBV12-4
CASSFYGGRETQYF
TGTGCCAGCAGTTTTTATGGCGGGAGAGAGACCCAGTACTTC
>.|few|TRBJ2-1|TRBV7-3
CASSLTGLWTDEQFF
TGTGCCAGCAGCTTAACCGGGCTCTGGACCGATGAGCAGTTCTTC
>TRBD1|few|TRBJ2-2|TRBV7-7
CASSLRPGQGNTGELFF
TGTGCTAGCAGCTTAAGGCCGGGACAGGGGAACACCGGGGAGCTGTTTTTT
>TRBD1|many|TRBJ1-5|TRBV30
CAWSADRGRNQPQHF
TGTGCCTGGAGTGCGGACAGGGGCCGCAATCAGCCCCAGCATTTT
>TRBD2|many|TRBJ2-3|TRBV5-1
CASSFRLAGGTDTQYF
TGCGCCAGCAGCTTTCGACTAGCGGGAGGTACAGATACGCAGTATTTT
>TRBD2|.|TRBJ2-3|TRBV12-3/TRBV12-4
CASRETSGRTDTQYF
TGTGCCAGCAGAGAGACTAGCGGGAGGACAGATACGCAGTATTTT
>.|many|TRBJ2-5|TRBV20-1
CSAPRLETQYF
TGCAGTGCCCCCCGGCTAGAGACCCAGTACTTC
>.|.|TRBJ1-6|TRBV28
CASSRRRTVYNSPLHF
TGTGCCAGCAGCCGCCGCCGGACAGTTTATAATTCACCCCTCCACTTT
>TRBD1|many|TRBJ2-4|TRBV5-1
CASSVSEGQNIQYF
TGCGCCAGCAGCGTAAGCGAGGGACAGAACATTCAGTACTTC
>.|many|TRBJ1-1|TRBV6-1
CASSEQSGVEAFF
TGTGCCAGCAGTGAACAATCGGGAGTTGAAGCTTTCTTT
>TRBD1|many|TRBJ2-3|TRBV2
CASRQGVGDTQYF
TGTGCCAGCAGACAGGGGGTCGGGGATACGCAGTATTTT